The sequence of this T cell receptor (beta chain) was determined in a study of blood T cell repertoires in COVID-19. For the study at large: Sample material is recorded as cDNA or gDNA derived from T cells, B-cell-depleted T cells, or PBMCs.

In the authors' methods: Amplification from reference gene primers served as the basis for estimated nucleated cell counts. The repertoire was sequenced with immunoSEQ multiplex PCR; TCRdb's copy has only in-frame clones and lacks some. That table is the source of V, J and clone size, and D and trimming were worked out from the DNA. The data show 200,000 to 300,000 clones, with approximately 86% seen just once and around 5% held by the top ten. V was clipped by 1 base and J by 5 bases, with 16 bases between them. The CDR3 covers 15 residues. From germline, CDR1 is SGHRS and CDR2 YFSETQ. The TCR sequence derives from a woman in her fifties or sixties with COVID-19, enrolled during active disease. Sequenced input: peripheral blood. V is TRBV5-1 and J is TRBJ2-7, with D tentatively TRBD2 (6 bases). The CDR3 DNA sequence: TGCGCCAGCAGCTTGACCGGGAGAGCCTTCGACGAGCAGTACTTC. It encodes CASSLTGRAFDEQYF.